This T cell receptor (beta chain) was obtained from a study of blood T cell repertoires in COVID-19. In the study overall: Samples taken during acute and convalescent COVID-19 were collected in the United States, Italy and Spain. In each case, the material was cDNA or gDNA derived from T cells, B-cell-depleted T cells, or PBMCs.

Original processing methods: Amplified reference gene primers provided the basis for estimating nucleated cell counts. Produced via immunoSEQ multiplex PCR; TCRdb's table is partial and in-frame only. From that table come the V and J calls and clone size; the DNA was used to work out D and trimming. The sample has around 40,000 clones; about 89% are singletons. CDR1 is MNHEY and CDR2 is SMNVEV in the germline V gene (reference sequence). V was clipped by 5 bases and J by 6 bases, with 17 bases between them. The CDR3 is made up of 14 amino acids. The sequence came from a man aged 45-65 years with active COVID-19. The material sequenced was peripheral blood. The rearrangement uses TRBV27 and TRBJ2-7; D remains unclear. CDR3 in DNA: TGTGCCAGCAGTCCCGCCCCAGGTATAGTCGAGCAGTACTTC. Amino acids: CASSPAPGIVEQYF.